The rows below give T cell receptor beta chains drawn from one sample of a study of immune heterogeneity within non-small cell lung tumors. TCRdb re-called the multiplex PCR reads with MiXCR, one entry per CDR3 protein. The repertoire has 10,000 to 13,000 distinct CDR3 sequences, 25% to 30% of them found once; the top ten carry 7.5% to 10%. The specimen sequenced was lung tumor tissue. These receptor sequences come from a woman aged 60-70 years with non-small cell lung cancer. Each CDR3 is given with its conserved first and last residue. The order of the fields is D gene, V gene, clone size, J gene, CDR3 DNA, CDR3 protein. A D gene is named only where the DNA matches it firmly. The size field is filled for only some rows; it gives once, few, many or a size class.

>.|TRBV7-8|medium-sized|TRBJ2-7
TGTGCCAGCAGCTTTGCCACCGGGCTAGCTCTTGGTGAGCAGTACTTC
CASSFATGLALGEQYF
>.|TRBV7-2|medium-sized|TRBJ2-7
TGTGCCAGCAGCTTAGGGGGCGACTACGAGCAGTACTTC
CASSLGGDYEQYF
>TRBD1|TRBV9|few|TRBJ2-2
TGTGCCAGCAGCACGGGACAGGGGGACACCGGGGAGCTGTTTTTT
CASSTGQGDTGELFF
>TRBD1|TRBV12-3/TRBV12-4|medium-sized|TRBJ2-7
TGTGCCAGCAGTTCCCTGGGGACAGACTCCTACGAGCAGTACTTC
CASSSLGTDSYEQYF
>.|TRBV19|.|TRBJ2-3
TGTGCCAGTACCGTACTAGGCGCAGATACGCAGTATTTT
CASTVLGADTQYF
>.|TRBV20-1|medium-sized|TRBJ1-1
TGCAGTGCTAGAGCGCCCACACTGGGCAGCACTGAAGCTTTCTTT
CSARAPTLGSTEAFF
>.|TRBV20-1|.|TRBJ2-5
TGCAGTAGTTTACAGGGAGGAGAGACCCAGTACTTC
CSSLQGGETQYF
>.|TRBV20-1|medium-sized|TRBJ1-5
TGCAGTGCTCCCCCCCTGGGGCAGCCCAATCAGCCCCAGCATTTT
CSAPPLGQPNQPQHF
>TRBD2|TRBV7-2|many|TRBJ2-1
TGTGCCAGCAGCTTATCCCGGGGGGGGTGGTTTGACAATGAGCAGTTCTTC
CASSLSRGGWFDNEQFF
>TRBD1|TRBV19|.|TRBJ1-2
TGTGCCAGTAGAACCGGTGGGGGACAGGGGAAGGATGGCTACACCTTC
CASRTGGGQGKDGYTF
>TRBD1|TRBV28|once|TRBJ2-2
TGTGCCAGCAGTTTAGGCATAGGGGGCGCTTGGGACACCGGGGAGCTGTTTTTT
CASSLGIGGAWDTGELFF
>.|TRBV6-1|medium-sized|TRBJ1-4
TGTGCCAGCAGTGAACGAAATAATGAAAAACTGTTTTTT
CASSERNNEKLFF
>TRBD1|TRBV18|many|TRBJ2-7
TGTGCCAGCTCACCTCGACAGGGGGTCTACGAGCAGTACTTC
CASSPRQGVYEQYF
>TRBD1|TRBV4-1|.|TRBJ2-7
TGCGCCAGCAGCCAAGGACAGGGGAACTACGAGCAGTACTTC
CASSQGQGNYEQYF
>.|TRBV11-3|medium-sized|TRBJ2-7
TGTGCCAGCAGCTTAGGGATGGGGTACGAGCAGTACTTC
CASSLGMGYEQYF
>.|TRBV3-1|few|TRBJ2-5
TGTGCCAGCAGCCAACAGAGGCAGGAGACCCAGTACTTC
CASSQQRQETQYF
>.|TRBV4-3|.|TRBJ2-3
TGCGCCAGCAGCCACGACCAGGCAGATACGCAGTATTTT
CASSHDQADTQYF
>.|TRBV12-3/TRBV12-4|.|TRBJ2-2
TGTGCCAGCAGTTTTGGGGGGTGGCCCGGGGAGCTGTTTTTT
CASSFGGWPGELFF
>TRBD2|TRBV9|few|TRBJ2-3
TGTGCCAGCAGCCCCCGGGCGGGGGGCACAGATACGCAGTATTTT
CASSPRAGGTDTQYF
>TRBD2|TRBV29-1|many|TRBJ2-1
TGCAGCGATCTGACTAGCGGGAGATCTGAGCAGTTCTTC
CSDLTSGRSEQFF
>.|TRBV5-1|few|TRBJ2-3
TGCGCCAGCAGCTTCCAGGGTACGGAACGGACGCAGTATTTT
CASSFQGTERTQYF
>TRBD1|TRBV12-3/TRBV12-4|.|TRBJ1-2
TGTGCCAGCAGTTTAACAGGGGACAGAGCTAACTATGGCTACACCTTC
CASSLTGDRANYGYTF
>.|TRBV2|medium-sized|TRBJ1-5
TGTGCCAGCACCACTTACAGCAATCAGCCCCAGCATTTT
CASTTYSNQPQHF
>TRBD1|TRBV18|.|TRBJ1-4
TGTGCCAGCTCACTTGGACAGGGAAGAACTAATGAAAAACTGTTTTTT
CASSLGQGRTNEKLFF
>.|TRBV3-1|.|TRBJ2-2
TGTGCCAGCAGCCAAAATTCGGGGATGCGCACCGGGGAGCTGTTTTTT
CASSQNSGMRTGELFF
>.|TRBV20-1|few|TRBJ2-7
TGCAGTGCTAGAGGAATCTACGAGCAGTACTTC
CSARGIYEQYF
>.|TRBV20-1|.|TRBJ2-7
TGCAGTGCTACCGGGATCTACTACGAGCAGTACTTC
CSATGIYYEQYF
>.|TRBV6-4|.|TRBJ2-3
TGTGCCAGCAGTTCGGGGGCTAGCACAGATACGCAGTATTTT
CASSSGASTDTQYF
>TRBD1|TRBV4-1|.|TRBJ1-5
TGCGCCAGCAGCGACAGGGGGCAAAATCAGCCCCAGCATTTT
CASSDRGQNQPQHF
>.|TRBV6-2/TRBV6-3|medium-sized|TRBJ2-7
TGTGCCAGCAGTTATGGTCAGGGTTGGTACGAGCAGTACTTC
CASSYGQGWYEQYF
>.|TRBV16|.|TRBJ1-2
TGTGCCAGCATCCATACAGGGTCCTATGGCTACACCTTC
CASIHTGSYGYTF
>TRBD1|TRBV5-4|few|TRBJ2-2
TGTGCCAGCAGCTTACCGGGACAGGGGACCGGGGAGCTGTTTTTT
CASSLPGQGTGELFF
>.|TRBV10-1|large|TRBJ2-2
TGCGCCAGCAGTTATAGGACAGACACCGGGGAGCTGTTTTTT
CASSYRTDTGELFF
>.|TRBV7-2|medium-sized|TRBJ2-7
TGTGCCAGCAGCTTAGGCCCAAACCGCGAGCAGTACTTC
CASSLGPNREQYF
>.|TRBV7-2|many|TRBJ1-1
TGTGCCAGCAGCTTAGTGGGGGGGCAGAACACTGAAGCTTTCTTT
CASSLVGGQNTEAFF
>.|TRBV6-5|once|TRBJ1-2
TGTGCCAGCAGTTACGGGCGCCGGAGCTATGGCTACACCTTC
CASSYGRRSYGYTF
>.|TRBV5-4|few|TRBJ1-2
TGTGCCAGCAGCCCGGGGGACTATGGCTACACCTTC
CASSPGDYGYTF
>TRBD2|TRBV7-3|few|TRBJ2-3
TGTGCCAGCAGCTTGGGACTAGGGCCGGCAGATACGCAGTATTTT
CASSLGLGPADTQYF
>.|TRBV27|.|TRBJ2-5
TGTGCCAGCGCACCACGTAGTGCGTCGACCCAGTACTTC
CASAPRSASTQYF
>.|TRBV11-1|many|TRBJ2-3
TGTGCCAGCAGCTTTTCGGGGGACCATTTCACAGATACGCAGTATTTT
CASSFSGDHFTDTQYF
>.|TRBV15|medium-sized|TRBJ1-5
TGTGCCACCAGCAGAGGGACGTACAATCAGCCCCAGCATTTT
CATSRGTYNQPQHF
>.|TRBV4-3|medium-sized|TRBJ1-6
TGCGCCAGCAGCCAAGCAGGGAATAATTCACCCCTCCACTTT
CASSQAGNNSPLHF
>.|TRBV6-1|.|TRBJ1-4
TGTGCCAGCGGACATAATGAAAAACTGTTTTTT
CASGHNEKLFF
>.|TRBV5-1|.|TRBJ2-2
TGCGCCAGCAAGACGGAGGGGGCAAACACCGGGGAGCTGTTTTTT
CASKTEGANTGELFF
>.|TRBV24-1|many|TRBJ2-1
TGTGCCACCAGTGACCCAGAAAGCGGCTCCTACAATGAGCAGTTCTTC
CATSDPESGSYNEQFF
>.|TRBV12-3/TRBV12-4|few|TRBJ2-7
TGTGCCAGCAGTCCCGAGGGGTACGAGCAGTACTTC
CASSPEGYEQYF
>TRBD2|TRBV20-1|.|TRBJ2-7
TGCAGTGCTAGGGATGCCCTAGCGGGAGCGGTCTACGAGCAGTACTTC
CSARDALAGAVYEQYF
>TRBD1|TRBV28|.|TRBJ2-7
TGTGCCAGCGGAACGGGACAGGGGTTGTTCGAGCAGTACTTC
CASGTGQGLFEQYF
>.|TRBV20-1|.|TRBJ2-1
TGCAGTGCTAGTAATTGGGTGGCTGTGAGTAATGAGCAGTTCTTC
CSASNWVAVSNEQFF
>.|TRBV28|.|TRBJ2-3
TGTGCCAGCAGTTTAACGTTGGACGGCACAGATACGCAGTATTTT
CASSLTLDGTDTQYF
>.|TRBV20-1|.|TRBJ2-1
TGCAGTGTTGGGAGTCCCTACAATGAGGAGTTCTTC
CSVGSPYNEEFF
>.|TRBV10-3|many|TRBJ1-2
TGTGCCATCAGTGAACAGAATGGCTACACCTTC
CAISEQNGYTF
>.|TRBV6-2/TRBV6-3|.|TRBJ1-5
TGTGCCAGCAGGGGGCGAGGTGGCAATCAGCCCCAGCATTTT
CASRGRGGNQPQHF
>TRBD1|TRBV6-1|.|TRBJ1-1
TGTGCCAGCAGTCAAAACAGGGGGCGCTGGACTGAAGCTTTCTTT
CASSQNRGRWTEAFF